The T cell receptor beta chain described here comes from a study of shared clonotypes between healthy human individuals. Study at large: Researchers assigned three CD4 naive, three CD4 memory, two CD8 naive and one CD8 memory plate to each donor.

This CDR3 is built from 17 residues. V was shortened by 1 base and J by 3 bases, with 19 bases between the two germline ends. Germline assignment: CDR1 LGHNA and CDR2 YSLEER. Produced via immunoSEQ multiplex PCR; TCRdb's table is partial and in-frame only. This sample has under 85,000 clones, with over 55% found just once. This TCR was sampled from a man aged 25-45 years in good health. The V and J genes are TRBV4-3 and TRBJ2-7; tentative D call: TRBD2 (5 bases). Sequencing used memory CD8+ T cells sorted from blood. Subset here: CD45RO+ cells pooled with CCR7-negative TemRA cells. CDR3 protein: CASSQGSGGGWGYEQYF. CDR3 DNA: TGCGCCAGCAGCCAAGGGAGCGGAGGTGGATGGGGCTACGAGCAGTACTTC.